Listed here is a single TCR beta chain. Sequencing was performed with immunoSEQ multiplex PCR; in TCRdb, only in-frame clones are kept and a portion is missing. The repertoire consists of 150,000 or so clones, with more than 75% occurring once and the leading ten covering about 6%. The germline gives CDR1 LNHDA, CDR2 SQIVND (reference sequence). V was pared by 0 bases and J by 0 bases, with 3 bases of the junction left unmatched. The CDR3 is made up of 16 amino acids. This sample is drawn from a study of blood T cell repertoires in COVID-19. This receptor was identified in an elderly man with acute or convalescent COVID-19. The chain employs TRBV19 and TRBJ2-7; TRBD2 matches 9 bases. Sequences were obtained from peripheral blood. The CDR3 DNA is TGTGCCAGTAGTATAGAGTGGACTAGCGCCTCCTACGAGCAGTACTTC. Translating gives CASSIEWTSASYEQYF.